This T cell receptor beta chain was identified during a study of PD-1 blockade in classical Hodgkin lymphoma. The overall study: On a schedule of every 2 weeks, patients received nivolumab 3 mg/kg intravenously. General study points: What caused the repertoire differences, perhaps disease activity or prior therapy, remains undefined. Reports described newly diagnosed patients as having lower baseline TCR diversity than healthy donors.

Every patient had relapsed following autologous stem cell transplantation, and cohorts differed in brentuximab vedotin exposure. Details on this clone: The antigen is undetermined.

The CDR3 spans 15 residues. Germline CDR1 and CDR2: SGDLS and YYNGEE. Losses at the gene ends were 0 bases for V and 8 bases for J; bases not matched to a gene: 8. Using immunoSEQ multiplex PCR, the repertoire was profiled, and TCRdb retains in-frame clones only, with some absent. The data hold 20,000 to 30,000 clones, with 81% observed a single time. The material was peripheral blood mononuclear cells (PBMCs), obtained before the second cycle of nivolumab. This rearrangement joins TRBV9 to TRBJ2-1, with 7 bases that match TRBD2. The source is a human donor with classical Hodgkin lymphoma. CDR3: CASSVGGLGSDEQFF. The CDR3 DNA sequence: TGTGCCAGCAGCGTAGGAGGACTAGGATCGGATGAGCAGTTCTTC.